These 9 T cell receptor beta chains were all obtained from the same sample, sequenced in a study of blood T cell repertoires in COVID-19. Sequenced by immunoSEQ multiplex PCR; TCRdb stores in-frame clones only, minus some. This sample has 250,000 to 350,000 clones, with approximately 84% found just once. The sequencing input was peripheral blood. Receptor source: a human donor with COVID-19, enrolled during active disease. The donor label of this sample is uncertain.

The rearrangement links TRBV21-1 to TRBJ2-1; the table names TRBD2, a call not compared with the DNA. TRBV21-1 is labeled a pseudogene. The CDR3 is made up of 17 amino acids. CDR3 nucleotides: TGTGCCAGCAGCCGACGCATGGAGGGTGGCCCCTACAATGAGCAGTTCTTC. It translates to CASSRRMEGGPYNEQFF.

The gene calls are TRBV29-1 and TRBJ1-5; 8 bases match TRBD1. CDR1 is SQVTM and CDR2 is ANQGSEA in the germline V gene. Trimming cost V 6 bases and J 5 bases; bases outside gene matches: 9. CDR3 length: 14 residues. The CDR3 loop reads CSVYGAGGDQPQHF. CDR3 DNA sequence: TGCAGCGTCTACGGCGCAGGGGGCGATCAGCCCCAGCATTTT.

The V and J genes are TRBV19 and TRBJ2-3; 8 nucleotides match TRBD2. The CDR3 runs 15 residues. The V segment lost 6 bases and the J segment 5 bases; nucleotides outside the gene matches: 10. Germline CDR1 reads LNHDA; CDR2 reads SQIVND (reference sequence). CDR3 nucleotide sequence: TGTGCCAGTAGCTTAGGAGGGAGCGGGGGAGATACGCAGTATTTT. Its translation: CASSLGGSGGDTQYF. Using reference TRBV19 and TRBJ2-3 for the parts outside the CDR3, the full variable domain is DGGITQSPKYLFRKEGQNVTLSCEQNLNHDAMYWYRQDPGQGLRLIYYSQIVNDFQKGDIAEGYSVSREKKESFPLTVTSAQKNPTAFYLCASSLGGSGGDTQYFGPGTRLTVL.

This rearrangement joins TRBV5-1 to TRBJ2-7, with TRBD1 matching over 10 bases. Germline V lookup: CDR1 SGHRS, CDR2 YFSETQ. Trimming at V came to 2 bases and at J to 5 bases, leaving 10 bases not matched to a gene. The CDR3 runs 16 residues. DNA for the CDR3: TGCGCCAGCAGCTTTGATGGGGGGACAGGGGCTCACGAGCAGTACTTC. Amino acid sequence: CASSFDGGTGAHEQYF.

CDR3: CSVFVPGCQETQYF. The CDR3 nucleotides are TGCAGCGTTTTTGTCCCAGGGTGTCAAGAGACCCAGTACTTC. The V call is TRBV29-1, the J call TRBJ2-5; tentatively, D is TRBD1 (5 bases). V dropped 5 bases and J dropped 2 bases, with 15 bases sitting between them. The CDR3 has 14 residues. CDR1 is SQVTM and CDR2 is ANQGSEA in the germline V gene.

V and J are TRBV11-2 and TRBJ2-7; 9 bases are shared with TRBD1. This CDR3 spans 16 amino acids. Germline CDR1 is SGHAT and CDR2 is FQNNGV. Trimming took 6 bases from V and 1 from J; bases not matched to a gene: 10. CDR3 region: CASSQRGGQGSYEQYF. CDR3 nucleotides: TGTGCCAGCAGTCAGAGGGGGGGACAGGGATCCTACGAGCAGTACTTC.

The chain combines TRBV28 with TRBJ1-6; D may be TRBD1 (5 bases). There are 14 residues in the CDR3. V dropped 6 bases and J dropped 7 bases, with 13 bases sitting between them. The germline gives CDR1 MDHEN, CDR2 SYDVKM. Here the CDR3 DNA reads TGTGCCAGCAGCCTGACAGCTCCAAATTCACCCCTCCACTTT. It translates to CASSLTAPNSPLHF. Full variable domain (missing parts from reference TRBV28 and TRBJ1-6): DVKVTQSSRYLVKRTGEKVFLECVQDMDHENMFWYRQDPGLGLRLIYFSYDVKMKEKGDIPEGYSVSREKKERFSLILESASTNQTSMYLCASSLTAPNSPLHFGNGTRLTVT.

The chain employs TRBV2 and TRBJ2-3, with 12 positions matching TRBD2. The germline gives CDR1 SNHLY, CDR2 FYNNEI. The V segment lost 5 bases and the J segment 14 bases; nucleotides outside the gene matches: 14. The CDR3 runs to 15 residues. CDR3 in amino acids: CASSFGLAGPPIGYF. The CDR3 DNA sequence: TGTGCCAGCAGTTTCGGACTAGCGGGACCCCCGATAGGGTATTTT.

The genes are TRBV3-1 (or the pseudogene TRBV3-2) and TRBJ1-3, with D uncertain. Trimming took 4 bases from V and 0 from J, leaving 16 bases between them. The length of the CDR3 is 17 residues. Germline V gene sequence: CDR1 LGHDT, CDR2 YNNKEL (reference sequence). CDR3 coding DNA: TGTGCCAGCAGCCGAGGGCGGACGGCCAGCTCTGGAAACACCATATATTTT. Its translation is CASSRGRTASSGNTIYF.